This T cell receptor (beta chain) was recorded in a study of early T cells in non-severe SARS-CoV-2 infection. Study outcomes and limitations: Anti-spike CD8 specificities were favored by VDJdb matching, whose results missed private and CD4 specificities.

CDR3 length: 14 amino acids. V lost 6 bases to trimming and J lost 0 bases, with 12 bases between them. The V gene's germline CDR1 is SGHRS and CDR2 YFSETQ. Unique molecular identifiers were added to individual cDNA molecules. TCRdb ran MiXCR on the 5' RACE reads and lists one entry per CDR3 protein. The sample includes around 99,000 distinct CDR3 sequences, around 10% seen only once; the top ten take 6.5% to 8%. Regarding this clonotype: Antigen specificity is unknown.

Sample: whole blood. The chain employs TRBV5-1 and TRBJ1-2; D unclear. The receptor comes from an adult who was a healthcare worker with PCR-confirmed SARS-CoV-2 infection or an uninfected control (not recorded which). DNA for the CDR3: TGCGCCAGCACTAGAGATGGGACTAACTATGGCTACACCTTC. It translates to CASTRDGTNYGYTF. Full variable domain (rest looked up from reference TRBV5-1 and TRBJ1-2): KAGVTQTPRYLIKTRGQQVTLSCSPISGHRSVSWYQQTPGQGLQFLFEYFSETQRNKGNFPGRFSGRQFSNSRSEMNVSTLELGDSALYLCASTRDGTNYGYTFGSGTRLTVV.